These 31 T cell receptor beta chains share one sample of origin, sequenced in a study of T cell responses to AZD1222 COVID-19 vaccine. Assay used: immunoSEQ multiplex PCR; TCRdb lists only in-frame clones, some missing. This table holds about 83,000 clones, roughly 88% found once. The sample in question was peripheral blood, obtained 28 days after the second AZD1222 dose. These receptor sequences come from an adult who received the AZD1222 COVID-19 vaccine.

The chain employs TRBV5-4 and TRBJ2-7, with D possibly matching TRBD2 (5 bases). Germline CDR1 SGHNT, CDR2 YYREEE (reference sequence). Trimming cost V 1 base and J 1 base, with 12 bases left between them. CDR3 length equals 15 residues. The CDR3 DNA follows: TGTGCCAGCAGCTTGACGGGATACGCTTCCTACGAGCAGTACTTC. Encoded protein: CASSLTGYASYEQYF.

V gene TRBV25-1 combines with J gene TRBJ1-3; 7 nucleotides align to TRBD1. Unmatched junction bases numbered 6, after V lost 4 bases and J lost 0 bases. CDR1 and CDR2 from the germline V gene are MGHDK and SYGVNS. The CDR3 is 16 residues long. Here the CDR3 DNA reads TGTGCCAGCAGTGGTACAGGGGAGGGCTCTGGAAACACCATATATTTT. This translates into CASSGTGEGSGNTIYF. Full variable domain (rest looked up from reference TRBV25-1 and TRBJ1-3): EADIYQTPRYLVIGTGKKITLECSQTMGHDKMYWYQQDPGMELHLIHYSYGVNSTEKGDLSSESTVSRIRTEHFPLTLESARPSHTSQYLCASSGTGEGSGNTIYFGEGSWLTVV.

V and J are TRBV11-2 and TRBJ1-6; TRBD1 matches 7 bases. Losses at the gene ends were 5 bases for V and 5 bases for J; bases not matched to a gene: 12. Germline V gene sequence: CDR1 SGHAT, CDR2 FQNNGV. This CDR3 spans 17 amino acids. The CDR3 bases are TGTGCCAGCAGCCCAAGGACAGGATCTGGTAATAATTCACCCCTCCACTTT. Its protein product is CASSPRTGSGNNSPLHF.

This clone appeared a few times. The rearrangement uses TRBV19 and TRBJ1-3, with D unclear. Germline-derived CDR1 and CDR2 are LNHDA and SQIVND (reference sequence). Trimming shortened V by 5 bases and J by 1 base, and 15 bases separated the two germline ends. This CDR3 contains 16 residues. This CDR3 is CASSETLEGSGNTIYF. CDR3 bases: TGTGCCAGTAGTGAGACCCTTGAAGGTTCTGGAAACACCATATATTTT.

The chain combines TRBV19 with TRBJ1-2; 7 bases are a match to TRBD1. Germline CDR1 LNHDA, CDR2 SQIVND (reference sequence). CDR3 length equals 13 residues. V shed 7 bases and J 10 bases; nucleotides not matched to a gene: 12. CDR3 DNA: TGTGCCAGTACCGCACAGGGGACACACGACTACACCTTC. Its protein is CASTAQGTHDYTF.

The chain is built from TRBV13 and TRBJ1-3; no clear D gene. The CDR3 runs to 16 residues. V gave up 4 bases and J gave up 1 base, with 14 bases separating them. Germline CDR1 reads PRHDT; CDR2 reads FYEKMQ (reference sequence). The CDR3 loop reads CASSSGVGESGNTIYF. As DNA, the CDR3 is TGTGCCAGCAGCTCTGGAGTGGGTGAATCTGGAAACACCATATATTTT.

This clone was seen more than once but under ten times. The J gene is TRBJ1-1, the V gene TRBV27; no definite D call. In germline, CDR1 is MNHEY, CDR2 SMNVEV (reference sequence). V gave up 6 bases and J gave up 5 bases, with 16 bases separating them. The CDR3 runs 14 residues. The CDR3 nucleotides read TGTGCCAGCAGGACCCGGGCAGGAGGAACTGAAGCTTTCTTT. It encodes CASRTRAGGTEAFF.

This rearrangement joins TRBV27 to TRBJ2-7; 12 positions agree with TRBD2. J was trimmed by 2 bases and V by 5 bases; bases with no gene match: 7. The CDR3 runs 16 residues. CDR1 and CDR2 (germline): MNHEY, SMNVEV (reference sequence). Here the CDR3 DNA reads TGTGCCAGCAGTATCCCGACTAGCGGGAGACCCTACGAGCAGTACTTC. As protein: CASSIPTSGRPYEQYF.

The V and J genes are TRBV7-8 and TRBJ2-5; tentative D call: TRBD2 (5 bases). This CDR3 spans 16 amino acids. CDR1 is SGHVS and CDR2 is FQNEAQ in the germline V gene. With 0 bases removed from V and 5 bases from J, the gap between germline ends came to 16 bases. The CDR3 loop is CASSLAEGGLGETQYF. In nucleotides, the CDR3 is TGTGCCAGCAGCTTAGCTGAGGGCGGCCTGGGGGAGACCCAGTACTTC.

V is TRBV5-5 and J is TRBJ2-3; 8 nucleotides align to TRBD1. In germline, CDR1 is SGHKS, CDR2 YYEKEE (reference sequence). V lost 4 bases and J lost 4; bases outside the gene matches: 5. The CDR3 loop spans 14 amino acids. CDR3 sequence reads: CASSPRTGPDTQYF. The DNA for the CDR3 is TGTGCCAGCAGCCCCCGGACAGGGCCAGATACGCAGTATTTT.

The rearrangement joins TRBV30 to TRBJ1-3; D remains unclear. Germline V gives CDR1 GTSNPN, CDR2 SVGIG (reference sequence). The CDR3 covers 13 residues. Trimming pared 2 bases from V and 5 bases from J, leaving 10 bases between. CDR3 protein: CAWSYPSRNTIYF. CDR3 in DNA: TGTGCCTGGAGTTATCCTTCTCGAAACACCATATATTTT.

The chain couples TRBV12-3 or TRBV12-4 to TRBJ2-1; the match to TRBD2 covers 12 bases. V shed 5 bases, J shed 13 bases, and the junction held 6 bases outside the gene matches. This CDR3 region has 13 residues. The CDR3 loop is CASSVPGLAGQFF. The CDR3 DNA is TGTGCCAGCAGTGTGCCGGGACTAGCGGGCCAGTTCTTC.

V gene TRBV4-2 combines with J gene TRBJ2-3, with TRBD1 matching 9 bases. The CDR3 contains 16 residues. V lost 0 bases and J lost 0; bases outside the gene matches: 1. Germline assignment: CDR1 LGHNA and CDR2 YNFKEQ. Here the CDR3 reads CASSQETGGSTDTQYF. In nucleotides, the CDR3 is TGTGCCAGCAGCCAAGAAACAGGGGGCAGCACAGATACGCAGTATTTT.

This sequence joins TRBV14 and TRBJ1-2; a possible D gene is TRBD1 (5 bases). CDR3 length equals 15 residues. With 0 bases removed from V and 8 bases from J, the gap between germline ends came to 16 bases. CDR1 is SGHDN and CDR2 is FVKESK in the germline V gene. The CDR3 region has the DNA TGTGCCAGCAGCCAAGATCTCCGGGACGCGCGGGGCTACACCTTC. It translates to CASSQDLRDARGYTF.

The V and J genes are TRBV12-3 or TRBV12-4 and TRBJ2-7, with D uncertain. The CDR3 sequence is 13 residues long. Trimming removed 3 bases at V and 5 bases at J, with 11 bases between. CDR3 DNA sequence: TGTGCCAGCAGTTTTAGTGGCGAAGACGAGCAGTACTTC. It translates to CASSFSGEDEQYF.

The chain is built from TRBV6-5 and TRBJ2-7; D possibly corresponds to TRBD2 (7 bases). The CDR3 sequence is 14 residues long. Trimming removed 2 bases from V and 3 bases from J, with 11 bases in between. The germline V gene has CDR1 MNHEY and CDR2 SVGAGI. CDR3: CASSYRGGVYEQYF. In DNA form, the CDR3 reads TGTGCCAGCAGTTACAGGGGGGGAGTCTACGAGCAGTACTTC.

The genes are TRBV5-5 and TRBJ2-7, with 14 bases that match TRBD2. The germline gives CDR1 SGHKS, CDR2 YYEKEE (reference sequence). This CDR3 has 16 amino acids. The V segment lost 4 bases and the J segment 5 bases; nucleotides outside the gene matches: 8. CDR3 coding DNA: TGTGCCAGCAGCGCCGGACTAGCGGGAGGTCTCAACGAGCAGTACTTC. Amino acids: CASSAGLAGGLNEQYF.

This CDR3 reads CASSRGQGAGDTQYF. DNA of the CDR3: TGCGCCAGCAGCCGGGGACAGGGGGCAGGTGATACGCAGTATTTT. J is TRBJ2-3 and V is TRBV4-3; 12 bases are shared with TRBD1. J lost 6 bases, V lost 4 bases, and 5 bases had no gene match. From germline, CDR1 is LGHNA and CDR2 YSLEER. The CDR3 covers 15 residues.

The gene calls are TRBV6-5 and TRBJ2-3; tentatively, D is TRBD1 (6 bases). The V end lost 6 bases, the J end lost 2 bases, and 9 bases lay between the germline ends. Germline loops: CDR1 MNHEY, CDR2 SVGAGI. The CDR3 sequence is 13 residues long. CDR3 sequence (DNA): TGTGCCAGCAGACAGGGAAACACAGATACGCAGTATTTT. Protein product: CASRQGNTDTQYF.

In DNA, the CDR3 is TGCGCCAGCAGCCGGGACTCCAGCACAGATACGCAGTATTTT. Translating it yields CASSRDSSTDTQYF. The chain combines TRBV5-1 with TRBJ2-3; D might be TRBD2 (6 bases). V lost 4 bases to trimming and J lost 0 bases, with 9 bases between them. CDR3 size: 14 residues. Germline V CDR1 and CDR2: SGHRS, YFSETQ.

The CDR3 nucleotides read TGTGCCAGCAGCCAAGGGGCGGGACAGAATAATTCACCCCTCCACTTT. Protein sequence: CASSQGAGQNNSPLHF. This sequence joins TRBV3-1 (or the pseudogene TRBV3-2) and TRBJ1-6; 7 positions agree with TRBD1. V dropped 1 base and J dropped 5; count of bases not matched to a gene: 5. The germline V gene encodes CDR1 LGHDT and CDR2 YNNKEL (reference sequence). The CDR3 is 16 amino acids.

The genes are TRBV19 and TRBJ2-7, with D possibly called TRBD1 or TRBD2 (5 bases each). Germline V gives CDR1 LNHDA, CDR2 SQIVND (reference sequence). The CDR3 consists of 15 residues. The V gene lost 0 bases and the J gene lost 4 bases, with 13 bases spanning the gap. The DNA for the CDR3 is TGTGCCAGTAGTATAGATTCAGGGACGGGTTACGAGCAGTACTTC. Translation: CASSIDSGTGYEQYF.

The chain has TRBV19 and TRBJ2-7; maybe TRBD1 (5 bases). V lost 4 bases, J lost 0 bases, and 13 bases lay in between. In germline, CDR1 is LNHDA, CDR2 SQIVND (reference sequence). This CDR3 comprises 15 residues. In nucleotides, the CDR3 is TGTGCCAGTAGTAAAGGGGTCCCCTCCTCCTACGAGCAGTACTTC. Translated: CASSKGVPSSYEQYF.

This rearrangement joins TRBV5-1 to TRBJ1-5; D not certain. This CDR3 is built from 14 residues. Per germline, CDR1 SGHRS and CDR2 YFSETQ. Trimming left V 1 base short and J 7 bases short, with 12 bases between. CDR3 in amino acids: CASSLSGSDQPQHF. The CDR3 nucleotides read TGCGCCAGCAGCTTGTCCGGCAGCGACCAGCCCCAGCATTTT.

This CDR3 reads CASRASADNEQFF. The CDR3 DNA reads as TGTGCCAGCAGGGCGTCGGCGGACAATGAGCAGTTCTTC. The J gene is TRBJ2-1, the V gene TRBV6-6; D remains unclear. The CDR3 is 13 residues long. Trimming cost V 6 bases and J 5 bases, with 11 bases left between them. The germline gives CDR1 MNHNY, CDR2 SVGAGI (reference sequence).

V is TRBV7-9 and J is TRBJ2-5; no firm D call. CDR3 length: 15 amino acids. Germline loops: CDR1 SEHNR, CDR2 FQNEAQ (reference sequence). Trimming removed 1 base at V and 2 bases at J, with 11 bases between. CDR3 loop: CASSLGWYDQETQYF. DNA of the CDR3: TGTGCCAGCAGCTTAGGGTGGTACGATCAAGAGACCCAGTACTTC. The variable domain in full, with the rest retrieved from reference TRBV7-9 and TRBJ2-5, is DTGVSQNPRHKITKRGQNVTFRCDPISEHNRLYWYRQTLGQGPEFLTYFQNEAQLEKSRLLSDRFSAERPKGSFSTLEIQRTEQGDSAMYLCASSLGWYDQETQYFGPGTRLLVL.

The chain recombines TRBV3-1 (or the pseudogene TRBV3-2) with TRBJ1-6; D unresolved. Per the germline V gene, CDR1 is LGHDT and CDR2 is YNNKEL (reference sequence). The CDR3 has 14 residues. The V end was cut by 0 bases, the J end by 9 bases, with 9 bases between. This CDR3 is CASSQEHTISPLHF. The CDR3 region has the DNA TGTGCCAGCAGCCAAGAACACACCATTTCACCCCTCCACTTT.

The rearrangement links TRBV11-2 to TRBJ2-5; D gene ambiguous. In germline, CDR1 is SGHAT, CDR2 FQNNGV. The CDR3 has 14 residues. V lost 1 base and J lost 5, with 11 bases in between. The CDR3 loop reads CASSLVIAGETQYF. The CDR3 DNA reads TGTGCCAGCAGCTTAGTAATAGCCGGGGAGACCCAGTACTTC.

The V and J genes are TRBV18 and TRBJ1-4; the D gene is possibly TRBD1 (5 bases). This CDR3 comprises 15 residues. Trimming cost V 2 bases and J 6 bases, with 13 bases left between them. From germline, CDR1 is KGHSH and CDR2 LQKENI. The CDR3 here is CASSPGDGVHEKLFF. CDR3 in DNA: TGTGCCAGCTCACCAGGGGACGGGGTTCATGAAAAACTGTTTTTT. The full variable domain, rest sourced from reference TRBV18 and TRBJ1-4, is NAGVMQNPRHLVRRRGQEARLRCSPMKGHSHVYWYRQLPEEGLKFMVYLQKENIIDESGMPKERFSAEFPKEGPSILRIQQVVRGDSAAYFCASSPGDGVHEKLFFGSGTQLSVL.

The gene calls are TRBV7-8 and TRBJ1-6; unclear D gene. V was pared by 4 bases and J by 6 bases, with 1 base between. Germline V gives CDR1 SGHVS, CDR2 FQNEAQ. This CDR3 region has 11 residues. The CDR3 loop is CASSSNSPLHF. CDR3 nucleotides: TGTGCCAGCAGCTCTAATTCACCCCTCCACTTT. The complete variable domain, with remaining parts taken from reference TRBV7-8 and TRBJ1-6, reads GAGVSQSPRYKVAKRGQDVALRCDPISGHVSLFWYQQALGQGPEFLTYFQNEAQLDKSGLPSDRFFAERPEGSVSTLKIQRTQQEDSAVYLCASSSNSPLHFGNGTRLTVT.

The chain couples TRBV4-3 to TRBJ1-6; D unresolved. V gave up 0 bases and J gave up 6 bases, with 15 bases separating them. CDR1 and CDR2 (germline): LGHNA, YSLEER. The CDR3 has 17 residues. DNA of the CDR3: TGCGCCAGCAGCCAAGACCCAGCCGGTCCCCCTAATTCACCCCTCCACTTT. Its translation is CASSQDPAGPPNSPLHF.